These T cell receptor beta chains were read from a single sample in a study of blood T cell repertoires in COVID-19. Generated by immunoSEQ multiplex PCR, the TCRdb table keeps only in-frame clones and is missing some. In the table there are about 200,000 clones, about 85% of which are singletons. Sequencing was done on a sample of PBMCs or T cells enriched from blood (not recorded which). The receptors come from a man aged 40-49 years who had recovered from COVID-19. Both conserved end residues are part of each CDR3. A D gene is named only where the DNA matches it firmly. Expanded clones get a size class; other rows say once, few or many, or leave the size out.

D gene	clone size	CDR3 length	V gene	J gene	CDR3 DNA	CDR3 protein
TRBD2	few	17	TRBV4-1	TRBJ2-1	TGCGCCAGCAGCCAAGGGCTAGCGGGAGTCCCCTACAATGAGCAGTTCTTC	CASSQGLAGVPYNEQFF
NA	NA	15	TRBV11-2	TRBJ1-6	TGTGCCAGCAGCTCCAGGGGAATGGTTAATTCACCCCTCCACTTT	CASSSRGMVNSPLHF
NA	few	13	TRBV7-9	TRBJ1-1	TGTGCCAGCAGGGCTGACAGTCACACTGAAGCTTTCTTT	CASRADSHTEAFF
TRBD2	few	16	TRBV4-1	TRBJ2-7	TGCGCCAGCAGCCAAGGACTAGCGGGACCTTTGGACGAGCAGTACTTC	CASSQGLAGPLDEQYF
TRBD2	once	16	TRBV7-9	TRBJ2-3	TGTGCCAGCAGCTTAGCTCGCGGGGGGAGCACAGATACGCAGTATTTT	CASSLARGGSTDTQYF
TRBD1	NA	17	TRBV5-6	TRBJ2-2	TGTGCCAGCAGTTGGGACAGGGGGCCTTTGGGGACCGGGGAGCTGTTTTTT	CASSWDRGPLGTGELFF
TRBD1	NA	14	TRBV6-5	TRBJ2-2	TGTGCCAGCATGACAGGGGGCTTGGCCGGGGAGCTGTTTTTT	CASMTGGLAGELFF
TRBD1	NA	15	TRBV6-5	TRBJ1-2	TGTGCCAGCAGTAAATGGACAGGGTGGGACTATGGCTACACCTTC	CASSKWTGWDYGYTF
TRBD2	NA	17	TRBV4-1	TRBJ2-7	TGCGCCAGCAGCCAGGAGGCGGCTAGCGGGCTATCCTACGAGCAGTACTTC	CASSQEAASGLSYEQYF
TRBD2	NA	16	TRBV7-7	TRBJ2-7	TGTGCTAGCAGCTTTGAGACGGGGCTAGCGGGAGGCGAGCAGTACTTC	CASSFETGLAGGEQYF
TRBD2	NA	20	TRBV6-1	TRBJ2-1	TGTGCCAGCAGTGAGTTTCTACCTAGCGGGACTAGCGGAGCCTACAATGAGCAGTTCTTC	CASSEFLPSGTSGAYNEQFF
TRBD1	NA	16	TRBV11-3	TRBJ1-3	TGTGCCAGCAGCCCCGAAGCCGGGACAGCTGGAAACACCATATATTTT	CASSPEAGTAGNTIYF
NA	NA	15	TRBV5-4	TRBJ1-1	TGTGCCAGCAGCCTTAAACGGGTAATGGACACTGAAGCTTTCTTT	CASSLKRVMDTEAFF
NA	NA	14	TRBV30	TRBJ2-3	TGTGCCTGGAGCGGAGGAGCTACCACAGATACGCAGTATTTT	CAWSGGATTDTQYF
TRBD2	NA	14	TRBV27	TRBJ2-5	TGTGCCAGCAGTCCTAGCGGGAGTTTAGAGACCCAGTACTTC	CASSPSGSLETQYF
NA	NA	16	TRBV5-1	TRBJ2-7	TGCGCCAGCAGCTTGGGCCCGGGTTCCAGGGTGTCCGAGCAGTACTTC	CASSLGPGSRVSEQYF